The T cell receptor beta chain described here comes from a study of blood T cell repertoires in COVID-19. About the study: The United States, Italy and Spain provided the acute and convalescent COVID-19 samples. Sources were T cells, B-cell-depleted T cells, or PBMCs; the material itself was cDNA or gDNA.

This clone was seen a handful of times. How the authors handled the data: For nucleated cells, counts were estimated from reference gene primer amplification. Sequencing used immunoSEQ multiplex PCR; TCRdb keeps in-frame clones, though not all of them. The V and J calls and clone size are taken from that table; D and trimming were inferred from the DNA. The table shows some 210,000 clones, with 84% occurring only once. The CDR3 has 14 residues. The V gene end was trimmed by 7 bases and the J gene end by 7 bases; junction bases not matched to a gene: 8. CDR1 SNHLY and CDR2 FYNNEI come from the germline V gene.

This rearrangement joins TRBV2 to TRBJ1-4; 8 nucleotides align to TRBD1. The sequence was collected from a woman aged 70-85 years with active or convalescent COVID-19. Sequencing was performed on peripheral blood. CDR3 in amino acids: CASTRQGIREKLFF. The CDR3 nucleotides read TGTGCCAGCACGAGACAGGGGATCCGTGAAAAACTGTTTTTT.